The 30 T cell receptor beta chains below were found in one sample sequenced in a study of T cells in Graves' hyperthyroidism and ophthalmopathy (dated by TCRdb to between 2019 and 2020). Library preparation used multiplex PCR. The sample was run on an Illumina HiSeq 2000. The TCR beta CDR3 regions were amplified from RNA transcripts. The first round of RT-PCR for the TCR CDR3 was performed with the HTBI primer set and the Qiagen OneStep RT-PCR kit. In TCRdb, the public reads were trimmed at Q25 with fastp and aligned with MiXCR, with productive beta chains retained. Every CDR3 protein is listed once, alongside the most common genes and DNA of its rows. The sample yields about 290,000 distinct CDR3 sequences; approximately 14% were counted once. The ten biggest clones cover about 33% of the sample. The sequenced sample consisted of blood. The receptor set was obtained from a woman aged 50 to 60 with Graves' hyperthyroidism that later progressed to Graves' ophthalmopathy.

This clonotype was observed at least ten times. The chain combines TRBV7-3 with TRBJ2-5; D gene uncertain. V was pared by 2 bases and J by 1 base, with 8 bases between. This CDR3 spans 14 amino acids. Germline V CDR1 and CDR2: SGHTA, FQGTGA. Here the CDR3 reads CASSLSYSQETQYF. The CDR3, as DNA: TGTGCCAGCAGCTTATCGTACTCCCAAGAGACCCAGTACTTC.

This clonotype has ten or more counts. V usage is TRBV5-1 and J usage is TRBJ2-7, with 10 bases lining up with TRBD2. Germline V CDR1 and CDR2: SGHRS, YFSETQ. The length of the CDR3 is 16 residues. The V and J ends lost 6 bases and 3 bases, in that order; junction bases with no gene match: 12. The CDR3 sequence is CASKGAGGPNVYEQYF. As DNA, the CDR3 is TGCGCCAGCAAAGGAGCGGGAGGGCCGAACGTCTACGAGCAGTACTTC. The full variable domain, its missing parts supplied by reference TRBV5-1 and TRBJ2-7, is KAGVTQTPRYLIKTRGQQVTLSCSPISGHRSVSWYQQTPGQGLQFLFEYFSETQRNKGNFPGRFSGRQFSNSRSEMNVSTLELGDSALYLCASKGAGGPNVYEQYFGPGTRLTVT.

At least ten counts were recorded for this clonotype. The rearrangement links TRBV3-1 to TRBJ1-2; D gene unclear. Germline V gene lookup returns CDR1 LGHDT and CDR2 YNNKEL (reference sequence). The V end lost 0 bases, the J end lost 8 bases, and 13 bases lay between the germline ends. This CDR3 is built from 14 residues. The CDR3 protein is CASSQDPARRGYTF. The CDR3 DNA follows: TGTGCCAGCAGCCAAGATCCAGCCCGGAGGGGCTACACCTTC.

This clonotype has at least ten counts. The J gene is TRBJ1-1, the V gene TRBV7-9; D gene uncertain. The germline CDR1 and CDR2 sequences are SEHNR and FQNEAQ (reference sequence). Trimming removed 3 bases from V and 1 base from J, with 15 bases in between. The CDR3 loop spans 16 amino acids. CDR3 loop: CASSFYRGAANTEAFF. The CDR3 bases are TGTGCCAGCAGCTTCTACCGAGGAGCCGCGAACACTGAAGCTTTCTTT.

About this clonotype: A read error may explain this, as a much larger clone is one base away. The CDR3: CASRAGPLFETQYF. DNA for the CDR3: TGTGCCAGCAGAGCGGGCCCCCTTTTCGAGACCCAGTACTTC. The chain uses TRBV7-2 and TRBJ2-5, with D possibly matching TRBD2 (6 bases). Per germline, CDR1 SGHTA and CDR2 FQGNSA. The CDR3 sequence is 14 residues long. The V end was cut by 6 bases, the J end by 5 bases, with 16 bases between.

This clonotype was found many times. The genes are TRBV5-1 and TRBJ2-7, with 12 positions matching TRBD2. The V gene end was trimmed by 5 bases and the J gene end by 5 bases; junction bases not matched to a gene: 8. This CDR3 has 15 residues. Germline CDR1 is SGHRS and CDR2 is YFSETQ. The CDR3 bases are TGCGCCAGCAGACTAAGGACTAGCGGGACCAACGAGCAGTACTTC. Translation: CASRLRTSGTNEQYF. Using reference TRBV5-1 and TRBJ2-7 for the parts outside the CDR3, the full variable domain is KAGVTQTPRYLIKTRGQQVTLSCSPISGHRSVSWYQQTPGQGLQFLFEYFSETQRNKGNFPGRFSGRQFSNSRSEMNVSTLELGDSALYLCASRLRTSGTNEQYFGPGTRLTVT.

This clonotype was picked up a small number of times. The chain combines TRBV20-1 with TRBJ2-7; TRBD2 matches at 7 bases. This CDR3 spans 12 amino acids. J lost 3 bases, V lost 1 base, and 0 bases had no gene match. Germline CDR1 and CDR2: DFQATT and SNEGSKA (reference sequence). CDR3 protein: CSARAGGYEQYF. In DNA, the CDR3 is TGCAGTGCTAGAGCGGGAGGCTACGAGCAGTACTTC.

This clonotype was seen many times. The genes are TRBV11-2 and TRBJ2-1; 12 bases align to TRBD2. This CDR3 has 15 residues. V trimming: 5 bases; J trimming: 8 bases; junction bases outside the gene matches: 7. Germline V gives CDR1 SGHAT, CDR2 FQNNGV. CDR3: CASSRGLAGLDEQFF. In nucleotides, the CDR3 is TGTGCCAGCAGCCGGGGACTAGCGGGTCTCGATGAGCAGTTCTTC.

On this clonotype itself: Since a much larger clone is just one base distant, this may be a read error. The chain joins TRBV2 to TRBJ2-3; 9 bases are shared with TRBD2. Germline assignment: CDR1 SNHLY and CDR2 FYNNEI. With 5 bases clipped from V and 2 bases from J, the junction kept 5 bases outside the gene matches. The CDR3 consists of 15 residues. The CDR3 sequence: CASSPLAGLTDTQYF. In DNA form, the CDR3 reads TGTGCCAGCAGTCCTCTAGCGGGGCTCACAGATACGCAGTATTTT.

This clonotype has a count of ten or more. One end of the junction fails to match germline, which may point to a read error. This chain connects TRBV10-2 to TRBJ1-1; TRBD1 matches at 11 bases. Germline-derived CDR1 and CDR2 are WSHSY and SAAADI. This CDR3 is 17 amino acids long. The CDR3 bases are TGCGCCAGCAGTGGCGGGACAGGGGGATCTTTGAACACTAAAGCTTTCTTT. The encoded protein is CASSGGTGGSLNTKAFF.

About this clonotype itself: Possible read error: a much larger clone is one base away. Since no conserved phenylalanine or tryptophan closes the CDR3, a read error is the likely cause. This rearrangement joins TRBV28 to TRBJ1-5; D call uncertain. The CDR3 consists of 13 residues. Germline CDR1 is MDHEN and CDR2 is SYDVKM. With 7 bases removed from V and 3 bases from J, the gap between germline ends came to 10 bases. CDR3 bases: TGTGCCAGCAATCCGGGTTTCAATCAGCCCCAGCATTCT. It translates to CASNPGFNQPQHS.

About this clonotype: Possible read error: a much larger clone is one base away. This chain joins TRBV28 and TRBJ1-1; no reliable D call. Per germline, CDR1 MDHEN and CDR2 SYDVKM. The length of the CDR3 is 12 residues. V was cut by 5 bases and J by 0 bases, with 4 bases left in between. The CDR3 loop reads CASSIMNTEAFF. The CDR3 nucleotides read TGTGCCAGCAGTATAATGAACACTGAAGCTTTCTTT.

As regards this clonotype: A much larger clone differs from this one at a single base, so this may be a read error. The rearrangement links TRBV2 to TRBJ2-1, with D hard to call. Germline V lookup: CDR1 SNHLY, CDR2 FYNNEI. The CDR3 contains 11 residues. V gave up 7 bases and J gave up 5 bases, with 6 bases separating them. In DNA, the CDR3 is TGTGCCAGCAATTACCACAATGAGCAGTTCTTC. Protein: CASNYHNEQFF.

This clonotype was seen repeatedly, ten times or more. The chain recombines TRBV6-5 with TRBJ2-7; a weak D match, TRBD2 (6 bases). Germline CDR1 and CDR2: MNHEY and SVGAGI. V was cut by 2 bases and J by 2 bases, with 10 bases left in between. This CDR3 spans 14 amino acids. The CDR3 sequence is CASSYGWGAYEQYF. In DNA, the CDR3 is TGTGCCAGCAGTTACGGATGGGGGGCCTACGAGCAGTACTTC.

A few counts support this clonotype. The CDR3 DNA reads TGCGCCAGCAGTGAGTCTCTTAGCCAAGAGACCCAGTACTTC. As protein: CASSESLSQETQYF. This rearrangement joins TRBV10-1 to TRBJ2-5, with D hard to call. The germline V and J ends were trimmed by 0 bases and 1 base, with 6 bases remaining between them. The CDR3 sequence is 14 residues long. Per germline, CDR1 WNHNN and CDR2 SYGVQD (reference sequence).

This clonotype was seen just once. The chain's CDR3 is CASSLAASGGSYEQYF. In DNA form, the CDR3 reads TGCGCCAGCAGCTTGGCCGCCTCAGGGGGCTCCTACGAGCAGTACTTC. The chain uses TRBV5-1 and TRBJ2-7; 7 bases align to TRBD1. CDR3 size: 16 residues. Losses at the gene ends were 0 bases for V and 0 bases for J; bases not matched to a gene: 6. Looked up from germline, CDR1 is SGHRS and CDR2 is YFSETQ.

This clonotype was seen many times. The rearrangement links TRBV7-9 to TRBJ1-1; D not resolved. The length of the CDR3 is 14 residues. Germline loops: CDR1 SEHNR, CDR2 FQNEAQ (reference sequence). The V end lost 7 bases, the J end lost 1 base, and 13 bases lay between the germline ends. The CDR3 region is CASNFGDKNTEAFF. The CDR3 bases are TGTGCCAGCAACTTCGGGGATAAGAACACTGAAGCTTTCTTT. The full variable domain, rest sourced from reference TRBV7-9 and TRBJ1-1, is DTGVSQNPRHKITKRGQNVTFRCDPISEHNRLYWYRQTLGQGPEFLTYFQNEAQLEKSRLLSDRFSAERPKGSFSTLEIQRTEQGDSAMYLCASNFGDKNTEAFFGQGTRLTVV.

This clonotype was observed many times. The chain recombines TRBV14 with TRBJ2-3; D unclear. This CDR3 contains 15 residues. The germline V gene has CDR1 SGHDN and CDR2 FVKESK. V shed 3 bases and J shed 4 bases, with 14 bases lying between them. CDR3 DNA sequence: TGTGCCAGCAGCCACCAACGTCAAAACTCAGATACGCAGTATTTT. Translating it yields CASSHQRQNSDTQYF.

This clonotype was counted only a few times. The gene calls are TRBV9 and TRBJ2-7; 9 bases agree with TRBD2. V dropped 4 bases and J dropped 6; count of bases not matched to a gene: 11. Per the germline V gene, CDR1 is SGDLS and CDR2 is YYNGEE. This CDR3 region has 15 residues. This chain's CDR3 is CASSPWAGGPLEQYF. The CDR3 bases are TGTGCCAGCAGCCCCTGGGCGGGAGGGCCGCTCGAGCAGTACTTC.

The sample holds many counts of this clonotype. The V call is TRBV5-1, the J call TRBJ1-1; D remains ambiguous. Trimming shortened V by 0 bases and J by 0 bases, and 9 bases separated the two germline ends. Germline V lookup: CDR1 SGHRS, CDR2 YFSETQ. CDR3 length: 15 amino acids. CDR3 sequence: CASSLGRRLNTEAFF. Written as DNA, the CDR3 is TGCGCCAGCAGCTTGGGTCGAAGATTGAACACTGAAGCTTTCTTT.

The table lists this clonotype with many counts. The chain combines TRBV3-1 with TRBJ1-2; possible D gene TRBD1, 5 bases. V lost 0 bases, J lost 3 bases, and 14 bases lay in between. The CDR3 covers 16 residues. Germline CDR1 reads LGHDT; CDR2 reads YNNKEL (reference sequence). CDR3 nucleotides: TGTGCCAGCAGCCAAGAAGGGGCCAGCTGGGACTATGGCTACACCTTC. Translated, it gives CASSQEGASWDYGYTF. Full variable domain (remainder filled in from reference TRBV3-1 and TRBJ1-2): DTAVSQTPKYLVTQMGNDKSIKCEQNLGHDTMYWYKQDSKKFLKIMFSYNNKELIINETVPNRFSPKSPDKAHLNLHINSLELGDSAVYFCASSQEGASWDYGYTFGSGTRLTVV.

This clonotype has more than one count but fewer than ten. This chain uses TRBV4-2 with TRBJ1-2, with a possible D match to TRBD1 (6 bases). Trimming took off 2 bases at V and 7 bases at J, with 11 bases between the two ends. Germline CDR1 LGHNA, CDR2 YNFKEQ. This CDR3 is built from 13 residues. The CDR3 is CASSQTGLRGYTF. CDR3 nucleotides: TGTGCCAGCAGCCAAACAGGGCTTCGTGGCTACACCTTC.

This clonotype has a count of ten or more. This chain links TRBV6-1 with TRBJ2-3; 7 nucleotides match TRBD2. The germline V gene encodes CDR1 MNHNS and CDR2 SASEGT. The CDR3 has 18 amino acids. With V trimmed by 1 base and J by 2 bases, 12 bases remained unmatched. CDR3 nucleotides: TGTGCCAGCAGTGAAGAGGAATCGGCGGGAGTTGTCACAGATACGCAGTATTTT. This codes for CASSEEESAGVVTDTQYF.

There are a few counts of this clonotype. A single base separates this from a much larger clone, so it may be a read error. The conserved phenylalanine or tryptophan is not found at the CDR3 terminus, so this likely reflects a read error. The chain joins TRBV11-1 to TRBJ2-3; TRBD1 matches at 10 bases. The CDR3 spans 15 residues. Germline V lookup: CDR1 SGHAT, CDR2 FQDESV (reference sequence). J lost 0 bases, V lost 5 bases, and 2 bases had no gene match. This CDR3 is CASSLDRGSTDTQYL. DNA of the CDR3: TGTGCCAGCAGCCTGGACAGGGGGAGCACAGATACGCAGTATCTT.

This clonotype occurred many times. The gene calls are TRBV3-1 and TRBJ2-7, with D possibly being TRBD2 (6 bases). V shed 3 bases and J shed 3 bases, with 21 bases lying between them. The germline V gene has CDR1 LGHDT and CDR2 YNNKEL (reference sequence). This CDR3 has 17 amino acids. CDR3 in amino acids: CASSQRGGGKAHYEQYF. Here the CDR3 DNA reads TGTGCCAGCAGCCAGAGAGGAGGCGGGAAAGCCCACTACGAGCAGTACTTC.

The table lists this clonotype with many counts. The rearrangement uses TRBV30 and TRBJ2-7; D is undetermined. The CDR3 is 13 residues long. Trimming removed 6 bases from V and 1 base from J, with 13 bases in between. Germline CDR1 and CDR2: GTSNPN and SVGIG (reference sequence). The CDR3 here is CACQPSGSYEQYF. In DNA, the CDR3 is TGTGCCTGCCAGCCGAGTGGGTCCTACGAGCAGTACTTC.

This clonotype was detected many times. The genes are TRBV27 and TRBJ1-1, with unresolved D. The length of the CDR3 is 14 residues. The V end lost 4 bases, the J end lost 0 bases, and 9 bases lay between the germline ends. Germline CDR1 and CDR2: MNHEY and SMNVEV (reference sequence). The CDR3, as DNA: TGTGCCAGCAGTTGGGCCGCGATGAACACTGAAGCTTTCTTT. Amino acid sequence: CASSWAAMNTEAFF.

This sequence joins TRBV28 and TRBJ2-1, with TRBD2 matching over 9 bases. With V trimmed by 4 bases and J by 5 bases, 12 bases remained unmatched. The germline V gene has CDR1 MDHEN and CDR2 SYDVKM. This CDR3 contains 17 residues. CDR3 DNA: TGTGCCAGCAGTTCCCTGAGGGGTAGCGGGAGTAACAATGAGCAGTTCTTC. This codes for CASSSLRGSGSNNEQFF.

This clonotype was counted at least ten times. J is TRBJ2-2 and V is TRBV7-2; D possibly uses TRBD1 or TRBD2 (5 bases each). V dropped 6 bases and J dropped 9 bases, with 11 bases sitting between them. This CDR3 has 12 amino acids. From germline, CDR1 is SGHTA and CDR2 FQGNSA. The CDR3 DNA reads as TGTGCCAGCAGGGGGGATATACGGGAGCTGTTTTTT. Protein: CASRGDIRELFF.

This clonotype was counted ten times or more. The chain links TRBV2 to TRBJ2-7, with D unresolved. V gave up 6 bases and J gave up 0 bases, with 12 bases separating them. CDR1 is SNHLY and CDR2 is FYNNEI in the germline V gene. The CDR3 is 14 amino acids. The CDR3 nucleotides are TGTGCCAGCAGCCCAATGACTGGCTCCTACGAGCAGTACTTC. Residues: CASSPMTGSYEQYF.